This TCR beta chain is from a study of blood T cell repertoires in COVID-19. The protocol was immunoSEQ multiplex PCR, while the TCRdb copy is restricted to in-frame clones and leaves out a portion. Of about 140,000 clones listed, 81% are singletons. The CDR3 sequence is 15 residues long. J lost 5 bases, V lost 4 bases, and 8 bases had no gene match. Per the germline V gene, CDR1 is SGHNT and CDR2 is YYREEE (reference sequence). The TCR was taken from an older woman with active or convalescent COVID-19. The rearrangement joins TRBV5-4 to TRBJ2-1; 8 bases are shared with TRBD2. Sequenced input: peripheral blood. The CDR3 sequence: CASSVPSGPNNEQFF. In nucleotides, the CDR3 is TGTGCCAGCAGCGTTCCTAGCGGGCCGAACAATGAGCAGTTCTTC.